These 14 T cell receptor beta chains came from one sample sequenced in a study of blood T cell repertoires in COVID-19. Some clones are missing from TCRdb's copy, which holds only in-frame ones; the method was immunoSEQ multiplex PCR. The sample contains around 160,000 clones, 86% of which appear only once. The sample was peripheral blood. The receptor set was obtained from a young man with acute or convalescent COVID-19.

The chain combines TRBV4-1 with TRBJ1-3; D gene unclear. Germline CDR1 reads MGHRA; CDR2 reads YSYEKL. CDR3 size: 17 residues. V was clipped by 1 base and J by 4 bases, with 17 bases between them. The CDR3 loop reads CASSQGVRHELGNTIYF. CDR3 DNA sequence: TGCGCCAGCAGCCAAGGAGTGCGACATGAGCTCGGAAACACCATATATTTT.

The V and J genes are TRBV28 and TRBJ2-2, with D uncertain. CDR3 length: 12 residues. V was shortened by 6 bases and J by 2 bases, with 4 bases between the two germline ends. Germline CDR1 reads MDHEN; CDR2 reads SYDVKM. The CDR3 sequence: CASSKNTGELFF. DNA for the CDR3: TGTGCCAGCAGCAAAAACACCGGGGAGCTGTTTTTT. Full variable domain (rest looked up from reference TRBV28 and TRBJ2-2): DVKVTQSSRYLVKRTGEKVFLECVQDMDHENMFWYRQDPGLGLRLIYFSYDVKMKEKGDIPEGYSVSREKKERFSLILESASTNQTSMYLCASSKNTGELFFGEGSRLTVL.

CDR3 DNA sequence: TGTGCCTGGAGTGTTTTGGGGGGGAATCAGCCCCAGCATTTT. As protein: CAWSVLGGNQPQHF. This rearrangement joins TRBV30 to TRBJ1-5; tentatively, D is TRBD1 (5 bases). Between the trimmed V and J ends, which lost 0 bases and 4 bases, there was a span of 10 bases. The CDR3 contains 14 residues. The V gene's germline CDR1 is GTSNPN and CDR2 SVGIG (reference sequence).

This rearrangement joins TRBV11-2 to TRBJ1-2, with 10 bases fitting TRBD1. This CDR3 is 14 amino acids long. CDR1 SGHAT and CDR2 FQNNGV come from the germline V gene. V gave up 6 bases and J gave up 3 bases; unmatched junction bases: 4. The CDR3: CASRSTGGHYGYTF. In DNA form, the CDR3 reads TGTGCCAGCAGATCGACAGGGGGCCACTATGGCTACACCTTC.

The chain uses TRBV5-1 and TRBJ1-1, with 7 bases identical to TRBD1. The germline gives CDR1 SGHRS, CDR2 YFSETQ. V was clipped by 0 bases and J by 5 bases; unmatched bases: 7. CDR3 length: 15 amino acids. The CDR3 DNA follows: TGCGCCAGCAGCTTGGTAACAGGGGTGGGTACTGAAGCTTTCTTT. The encoded protein is CASSLVTGVGTEAFF.

The genes are TRBV2 and TRBJ2-5; a possible D gene is TRBD2 (6 bases). V lost 3 bases and J 5 bases, leaving 10 bases between the germline ends. This CDR3 spans 13 amino acids. CDR1 and CDR2 (germline): SNHLY, FYNNEI. CDR3 in DNA: TGTGCCAGCAGTGACTTGGAGGGGGAGACCCAGTACTTC. Amino acids: CASSDLEGETQYF.

The sample holds one count of this clone. The rearrangement links TRBV18 to TRBJ1-4; 10 positions agree with TRBD1. CDR3 length equals 19 residues. Germline values: CDR1 KGHSH, CDR2 LQKENI. V gave up 3 bases and J gave up 0 bases; unmatched junction bases: 10. CDR3 bases: TGTGCCAGCTCACCTCGGCGGGACAGGGGATTAGCAACTAATGAAAAACTGTTTTTT. Its protein product is CASSPRRDRGLATNEKLFF.

The rearrangement links TRBV6-1 to TRBJ2-7; tentative D call: TRBD2 (5 bases). Germline values: CDR1 MNHNS, CDR2 SASEGT. Trimming pared 1 base from V and 6 bases from J, leaving 13 bases between. The CDR3 sequence is 14 residues long. This CDR3 is CASSEVSGKGEQYV. The DNA for the CDR3 is TGTGCCAGCAGTGAAGTGTCGGGGAAAGGCGAGCAGTACGTC.

V gene TRBV2 combines with J gene TRBJ2-3, with D perhaps matching TRBD1 (5 bases). Trimming removed 10 bases at V and 0 bases at J, with 11 bases between. The CDR3 contains 13 residues. Per the germline V gene, CDR1 is SNHLY and CDR2 is FYNNEI. The CDR3 is CATNRRSTDTQYF. Here the CDR3 DNA reads TGTGCCACAAACAGGCGGAGCACAGATACGCAGTATTTT.

This clone has just one count. The chain carries TRBV7-9 and TRBJ2-1, with 11 bases identical to TRBD2. CDR3 length: 19 amino acids. The V and J ends lost 5 bases and 0 bases, in that order; junction bases with no gene match: 12. Germline lookup yields CDR1 SEHNR and CDR2 FQNEAQ (reference sequence). CDR3 DNA sequence: TGTGCCAGCAGCATGACTAGCGGGGATCCTATTAGCTCCTACAATGAGCAGTTCTTC. Translated: CASSMTSGDPISSYNEQFF. Based on the CDR3 plus reference TRBV7-9 and TRBJ2-1, the full variable domain is DTGVSQNPRHKITKRGQNVTFRCDPISEHNRLYWYRQTLGQGPEFLTYFQNEAQLEKSRLLSDRFSAERPKGSFSTLEIQRTEQGDSAMYLCASSMTSGDPISSYNEQFFGPGTRLTVL.

The rearrangement links TRBV5-5 to TRBJ2-7; 10 positions agree with TRBD1. The CDR3 runs 14 residues. Germline V gives CDR1 SGHKS, CDR2 YYEKEE (reference sequence). V shed 4 bases and J 4 bases; nucleotides not matched to a gene: 5. CDR3 coding DNA: TGTGCCAGCAGCAGCGGACAGGGGGAGTACGAGCAGTACTTC. It is translated as CASSSGQGEYEQYF.

V usage is TRBV30 and J usage is TRBJ2-5; D is possibly TRBD1 (6 bases). Germline V lookup: CDR1 GTSNPN, CDR2 SVGIG (reference sequence). Between the trimmed V and J ends, which lost 1 base and 3 bases, there was a span of 12 bases. This CDR3 is built from 14 residues. CDR3 region: CAWSDRVRKETQYF. DNA for the CDR3: TGTGCCTGGAGTGACAGGGTCAGAAAAGAGACCCAGTACTTC.

V usage is TRBV5-4 and J usage is TRBJ2-3; D is perhaps TRBD2 (6 bases). The CDR3 spans 14 residues. V was cut by 0 bases and J by 3 bases, with 8 bases left in between. In germline, CDR1 is SGHNT, CDR2 YYREEE (reference sequence). For the CDR3, the DNA is TGTGCCAGCAGCTTGGTAGCGGTTACAGATACGCAGTATTTT. This sequence encodes CASSLVAVTDTQYF.

This clone appeared a few times. The chain carries TRBV5-5 and TRBJ1-2; 7 bases are a match to TRBD1. The CDR3 has 15 residues. J was trimmed by 0 bases and V by 3 bases; bases with no gene match: 5. Looked up from germline, CDR1 is SGHKS and CDR2 is YYEKEE (reference sequence). CDR3 residues: CASSWDRPSNYGYTF. The CDR3 DNA reads TGTGCCAGCAGCTGGGACAGACCCTCTAACTATGGCTACACCTTC.